This TCR beta chain was observed in a study of cytomegalovirus exposure and HLA in healthy donors. Notes on this clone: Its cognate antigen is unknown.

The PCR contained 60 Vbeta and 13 Jbeta primers. Generated by immunoSEQ multiplex PCR, the TCRdb table keeps only in-frame clones and is missing some. This repertoire shows 100,000 to 150,000 clones, about 80% found once; its top ten account for about 2%. The CDR3 runs 13 residues. The V and J ends lost 6 bases and 7 bases respectively, with 12 bases between them. Per germline, CDR1 SGHAT and CDR2 FQNNGV. The study's findings and limits: Earlier analysis looked at TCR beta V segments, and most were productive about 90% or about 30% of the time.

The chain uses TRBV11-2 and TRBJ2-2; perhaps TRBD2 as D (6 bases). The origin of this receptor is a man aged 18 to 29 in good health and CMV-seronegative. What was sequenced was PBMCs. The CDR3 coding sequence is TGTGCCAGCAGACCGACCGGGGGCGGGGAGCTGTTTTTT. Translated: CASRPTGGGELFF. The variable domain in full, with the rest retrieved from reference TRBV11-2 and TRBJ2-2, is EAGVAQSPRYKIIEKRQSVAFWCNPISGHATLYWYQQILGQGPKLLIQFQNNGVVDDSQLPKDRFSAERLKGVDSTLKIQPAKLEDSAVYLCASRPTGGGELFFGEGSRLTVL.